This TCR beta chain was documented in a study of control samples from healthy donors and cancer patients. Repertoires were generated with immunoSEQ multiplex PCR, while TCRdb's copy carries only in-frame clones and drops some. The table includes 170,000 or so clones, 94% detected once. The CDR3 loop spans 15 amino acids. The germline V and J ends were trimmed by 0 bases and 4 bases, with 12 bases remaining between them. Germline loops: CDR1 SNHLY, CDR2 FYNNEI. The specimen was blood. The source of this sequence is a woman under 30 in good health. This chain uses TRBV2 with TRBJ1-2; unclear D gene. The CDR3 coding sequence is TGTGCCAGCAGTGAAGCGTCCAGAGGAGGCTATGGCTACACCTTC. It is translated as CASSEASRGGYGYTF.